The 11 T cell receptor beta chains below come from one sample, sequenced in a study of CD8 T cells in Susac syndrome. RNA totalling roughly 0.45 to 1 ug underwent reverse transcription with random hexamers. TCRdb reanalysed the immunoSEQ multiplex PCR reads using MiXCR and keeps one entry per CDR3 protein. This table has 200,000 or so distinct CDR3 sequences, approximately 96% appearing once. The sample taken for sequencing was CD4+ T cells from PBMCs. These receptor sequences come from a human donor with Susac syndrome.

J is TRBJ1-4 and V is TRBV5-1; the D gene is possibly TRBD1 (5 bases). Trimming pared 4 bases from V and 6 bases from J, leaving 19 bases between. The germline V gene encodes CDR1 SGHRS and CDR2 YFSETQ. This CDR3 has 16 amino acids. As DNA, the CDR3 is TGCGCCAGCAGCCCGGGACCTACCTCCTGGGATGAAAAACTGTTTTTT. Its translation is CASSPGPTSWDEKLFF.

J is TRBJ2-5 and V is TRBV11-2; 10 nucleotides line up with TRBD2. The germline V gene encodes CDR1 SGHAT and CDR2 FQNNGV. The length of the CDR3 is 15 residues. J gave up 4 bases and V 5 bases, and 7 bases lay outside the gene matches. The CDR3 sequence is CASSPSGGALETQYF. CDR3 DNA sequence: TGTGCCAGCAGCCCCAGCGGGGGGGCCCTAGAGACCCAGTACTTC.

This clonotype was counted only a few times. CDR3 loop: CASSRDTDSNQPQHF. CDR3 coding DNA: TGCGCCAGCAGCCGGGACACTGACAGCAATCAGCCCCAGCATTTT. The chain couples TRBV5-1 to TRBJ1-5; D is perhaps TRBD1 (6 bases). Germline CDR1 reads SGHRS; CDR2 reads YFSETQ. V lost 4 bases, J lost 1 base, and 12 bases lay in between. The CDR3 sequence is 15 residues long.

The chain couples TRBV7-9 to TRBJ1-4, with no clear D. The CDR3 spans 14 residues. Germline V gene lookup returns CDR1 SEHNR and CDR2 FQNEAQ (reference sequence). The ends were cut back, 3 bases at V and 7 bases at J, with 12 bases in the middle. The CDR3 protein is CASSFGRDGEKLFF. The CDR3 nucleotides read TGTGCCAGCAGCTTCGGGAGGGATGGTGAAAAACTGTTTTTT. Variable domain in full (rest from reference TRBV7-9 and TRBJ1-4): DTGVSQNPRHKITKRGQNVTFRCDPISEHNRLYWYRQTLGQGPEFLTYFQNEAQLEKSRLLSDRFSAERPKGSFSTLEIQRTEQGDSAMYLCASSFGRDGEKLFFGSGTQLSVL.

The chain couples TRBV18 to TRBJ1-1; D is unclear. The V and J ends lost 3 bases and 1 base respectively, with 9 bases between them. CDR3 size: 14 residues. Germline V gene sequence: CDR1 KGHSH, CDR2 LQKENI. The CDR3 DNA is TGTGCCAGCTCACCCCTACAAGAGAACACTGAAGCTTTCTTT. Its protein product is CASSPLQENTEAFF.

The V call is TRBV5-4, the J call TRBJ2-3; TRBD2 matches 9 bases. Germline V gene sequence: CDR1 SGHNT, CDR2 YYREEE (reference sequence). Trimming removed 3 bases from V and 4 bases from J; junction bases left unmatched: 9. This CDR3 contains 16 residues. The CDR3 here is CASSSGGGGEADTQYF. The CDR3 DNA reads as TGTGCCAGCAGCTCCGGGGGCGGGGGGGAGGCAGATACGCAGTATTTT.

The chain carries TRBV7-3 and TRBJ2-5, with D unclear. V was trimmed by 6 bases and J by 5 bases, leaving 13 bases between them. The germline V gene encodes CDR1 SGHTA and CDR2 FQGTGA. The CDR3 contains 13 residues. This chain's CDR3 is CASSPNWGETQYF. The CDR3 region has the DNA TGTGCCAGCAGTCCAAATTGGGGTGAGACCCAGTACTTC.

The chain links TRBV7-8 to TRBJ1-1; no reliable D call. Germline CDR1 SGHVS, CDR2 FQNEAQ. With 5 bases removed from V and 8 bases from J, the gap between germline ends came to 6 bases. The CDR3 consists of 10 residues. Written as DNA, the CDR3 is TGTGCCAGCAGCCGTGCAGAAGCTTTCTTT. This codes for CASSRAEAFF.

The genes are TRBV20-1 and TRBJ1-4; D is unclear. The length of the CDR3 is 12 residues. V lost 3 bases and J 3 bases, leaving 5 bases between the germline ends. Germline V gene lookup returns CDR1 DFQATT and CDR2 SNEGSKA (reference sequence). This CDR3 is CSARGANEKLFF. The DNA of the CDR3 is TGCAGTGCTAGGGGTGCTAATGAAAAACTGTTTTTT.

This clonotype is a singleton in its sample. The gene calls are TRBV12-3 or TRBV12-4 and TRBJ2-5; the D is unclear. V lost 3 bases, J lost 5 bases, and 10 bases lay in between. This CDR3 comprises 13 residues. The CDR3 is CASSLARTETQYF. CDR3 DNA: TGTGCCAGCAGTTTGGCTAGAACGGAGACCCAGTACTTC.

The CDR3 DNA is TGCGCCAGCAGCTTGGCCATTAGCCAGGGAAGTTCTGAGACCCAGTACTTC. Encoded protein: CASSLAISQGSSETQYF. This chain joins TRBV5-1 and TRBJ2-5; perhaps TRBD1 as D (5 bases). CDR1 is SGHRS, CDR2 YFSETQ, per germline. The ends were cut back, 0 bases at V and 5 bases at J, with 20 bases in the middle. The CDR3 is 17 residues long. The full variable domain, completed using reference TRBV5-1 and TRBJ2-5, is KAGVTQTPRYLIKTRGQQVTLSCSPISGHRSVSWYQQTPGQGLQFLFEYFSETQRNKGNFPGRFSGRQFSNSRSEMNVSTLELGDSALYLCASSLAISQGSSETQYFGPGTRLLVL.